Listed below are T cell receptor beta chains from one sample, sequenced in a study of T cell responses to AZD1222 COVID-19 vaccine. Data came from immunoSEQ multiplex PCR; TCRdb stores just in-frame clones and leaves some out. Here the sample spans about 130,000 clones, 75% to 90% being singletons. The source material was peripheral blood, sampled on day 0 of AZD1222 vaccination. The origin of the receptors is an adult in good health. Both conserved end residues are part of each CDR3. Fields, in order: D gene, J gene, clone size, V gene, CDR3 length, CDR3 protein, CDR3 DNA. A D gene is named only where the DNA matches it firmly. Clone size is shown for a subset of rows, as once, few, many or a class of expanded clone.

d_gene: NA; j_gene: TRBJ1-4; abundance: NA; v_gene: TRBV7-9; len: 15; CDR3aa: CASSPKQRLNEKLFF; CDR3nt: TGTGCCAGCAGCCCGAAACAGCGACTTAATGAAAAACTGTTTTTT
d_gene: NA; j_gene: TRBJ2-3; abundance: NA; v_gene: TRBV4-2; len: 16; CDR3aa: CASSQSGASSTDTQYF; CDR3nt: TGTGCCAGCAGCCAATCCGGGGCCTCTAGCACAGATACGCAGTATTTT
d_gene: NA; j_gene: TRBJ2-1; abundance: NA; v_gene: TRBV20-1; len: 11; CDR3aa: CSAPSGGELFF; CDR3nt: TGCAGTGCCCCTAGTGGGGGCGAGTTGTTCTTC
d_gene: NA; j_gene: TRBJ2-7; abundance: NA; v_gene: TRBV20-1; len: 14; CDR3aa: CSASGSSSSYEQYF; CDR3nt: TGCAGTGCTAGTGGGTCGTCTAGCAGCTACGAGCAGTACTTC
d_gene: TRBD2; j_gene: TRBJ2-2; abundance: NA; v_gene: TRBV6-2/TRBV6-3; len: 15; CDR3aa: CASSLAGLNTGELFF; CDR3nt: TGTGCCAGCAGTTTAGCGGGACTCAACACCGGGGAGCTGTTTTTT
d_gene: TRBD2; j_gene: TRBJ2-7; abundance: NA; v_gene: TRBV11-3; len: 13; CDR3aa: CASSFGLAYEQYF; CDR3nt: TGTGCCAGCAGCTTCGGACTAGCCTACGAGCAGTACTTC
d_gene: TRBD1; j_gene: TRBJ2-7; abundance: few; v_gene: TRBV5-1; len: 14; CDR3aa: CASSGQGASYEQYF; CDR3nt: TGCGCCAGCAGCGGTCAGGGGGCGTCCTACGAGCAGTACTTC
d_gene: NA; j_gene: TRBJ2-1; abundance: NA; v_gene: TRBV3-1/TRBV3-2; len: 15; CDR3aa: CASSQVIRRRAEQFF; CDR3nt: TGTGCCAGCAGCCAAGTTATTCGGAGACGAGCTGAGCAGTTCTTC
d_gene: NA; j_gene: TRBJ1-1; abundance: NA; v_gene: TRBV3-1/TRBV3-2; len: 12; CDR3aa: CASSHMNTEAFF; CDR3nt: TGTGCCAGCAGCCACATGAACACTGAAGCTTTCTTT
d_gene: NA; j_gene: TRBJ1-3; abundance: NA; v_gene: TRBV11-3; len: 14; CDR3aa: CASSQGRVGNTIYF; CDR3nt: TGTGCCAGCAGCCAGGGCAGGGTCGGAAACACCATATATTTT
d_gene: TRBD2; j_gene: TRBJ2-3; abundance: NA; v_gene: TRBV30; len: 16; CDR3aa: CAWSAPPGLGGDTQYF; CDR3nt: TGTGCCTGGAGTGCGCCGCCGGGACTAGGAGGGGATACGCAGTATTTT
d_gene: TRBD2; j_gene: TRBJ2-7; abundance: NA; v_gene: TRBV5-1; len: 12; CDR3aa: CASSSGGTWQYF; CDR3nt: TGCGCCAGCAGCTCCGGGGGGACCTGGCAGTACTTC
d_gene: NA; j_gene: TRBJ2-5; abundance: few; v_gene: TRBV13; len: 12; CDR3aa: CASSVFGETQYF; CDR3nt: TGTGCCAGCAGTGTATTCGGGGAGACCCAGTACTTC
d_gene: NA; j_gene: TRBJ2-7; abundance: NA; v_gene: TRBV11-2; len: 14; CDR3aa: CASSNVRSPLEQYF; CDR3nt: TGTGCCAGCAGCAACGTCCGGTCCCCCCTCGAGCAGTACTTC
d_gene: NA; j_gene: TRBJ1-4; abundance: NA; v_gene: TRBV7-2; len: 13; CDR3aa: CASSPSPGDPLFF; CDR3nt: TGTGCCAGCAGCCCCTCCCCCGGGGATCCACTGTTTTTT
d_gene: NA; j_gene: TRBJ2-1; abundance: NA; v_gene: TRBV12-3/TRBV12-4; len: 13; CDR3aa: CASSSLGTIEQFF; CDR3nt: TGTGCCAGCAGTTCGCTAGGGACAATTGAGCAGTTCTTC
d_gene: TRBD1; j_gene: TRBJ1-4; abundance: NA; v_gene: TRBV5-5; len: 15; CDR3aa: CASQYWTGENEKLFF; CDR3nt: TGTGCCAGCCAGTATTGGACAGGGGAAAATGAAAAACTGTTTTTT
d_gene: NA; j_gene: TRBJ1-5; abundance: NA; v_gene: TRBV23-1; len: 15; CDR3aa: CASSQSPEENQPQHF; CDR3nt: TGCGCCAGCAGTCAAAGTCCCGAGGAGAATCAGCCCCAGCATTTT
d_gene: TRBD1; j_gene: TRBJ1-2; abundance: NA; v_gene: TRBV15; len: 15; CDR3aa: CATSRDEGAVYGYTF; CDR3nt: TGTGCCACCAGCAGAGATGAGGGGGCAGTCTATGGCTACACCTTC
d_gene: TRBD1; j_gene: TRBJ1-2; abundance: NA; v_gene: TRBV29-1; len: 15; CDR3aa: CSVDRDSELGYGYTF; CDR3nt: TGCAGCGTAGACCGGGACAGCGAACTAGGCTATGGCTACACCTTC
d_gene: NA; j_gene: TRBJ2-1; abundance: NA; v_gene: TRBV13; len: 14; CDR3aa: CASSLRRVGNEQFF; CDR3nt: TGTGCCAGCAGCTTGAGAAGGGTTGGAAATGAGCAGTTCTTC
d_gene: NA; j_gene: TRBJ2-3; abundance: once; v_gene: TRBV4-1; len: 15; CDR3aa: CASSQEGGALGTQYF; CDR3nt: TGCGCCAGCAGCCAAGAAGGCGGGGCTTTGGGTACGCAGTATTTT
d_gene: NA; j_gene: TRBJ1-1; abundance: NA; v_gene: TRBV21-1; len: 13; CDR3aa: CANEDRVNTEAFF; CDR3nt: TGTGCCAACGAGGACAGGGTAAACACTGAAGCTTTCTTT
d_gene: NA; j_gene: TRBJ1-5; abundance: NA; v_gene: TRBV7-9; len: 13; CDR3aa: CASSFRGGQPQHF; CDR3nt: TGTGCCAGCAGCTTCAGGGGCGGTCAGCCCCAGCATTTT
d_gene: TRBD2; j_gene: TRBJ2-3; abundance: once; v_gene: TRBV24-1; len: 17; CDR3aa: CATSELSAGGPTDTQYF; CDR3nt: TGTGCCACCAGTGAGCTCTCAGCGGGGGGGCCGACAGATACGCAGTATTTT
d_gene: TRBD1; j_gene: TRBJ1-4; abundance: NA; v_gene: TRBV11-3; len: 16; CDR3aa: CASSLGPGQGDEKLFF; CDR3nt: TGTGCCAGCAGCTTAGGGCCGGGACAGGGTGATGAAAAACTGTTTTTT
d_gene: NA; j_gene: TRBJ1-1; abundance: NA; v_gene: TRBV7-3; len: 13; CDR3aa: CASRTPDTTEAFF; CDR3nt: TGTGCCAGCAGAACCCCCGATACGACTGAAGCTTTCTTT
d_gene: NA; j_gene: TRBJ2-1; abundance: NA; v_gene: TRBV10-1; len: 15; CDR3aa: CASSESKQGYNEQFF; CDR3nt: TGCGCCAGCAGTGAGTCTAAACAGGGATACAATGAGCAGTTCTTC
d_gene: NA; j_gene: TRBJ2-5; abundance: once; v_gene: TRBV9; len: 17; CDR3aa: CASSEGSASGPQETQYF; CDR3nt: TGTGCCAGCAGCGAGGGGTCCGCCTCGGGGCCCCAAGAGACCCAGTACTTC
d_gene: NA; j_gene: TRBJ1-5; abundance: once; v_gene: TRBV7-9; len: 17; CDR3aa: CASSLALGGDSNQPQHF; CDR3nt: TGTGCCAGCAGCTTAGCGCTGGGGGGCGATTCCAATCAGCCCCAGCATTTT
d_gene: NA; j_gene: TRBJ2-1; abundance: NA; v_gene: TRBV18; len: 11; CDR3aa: CASSRMNEQFF; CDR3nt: TGTGCCAGCTCACGTATGAATGAGCAGTTCTTC
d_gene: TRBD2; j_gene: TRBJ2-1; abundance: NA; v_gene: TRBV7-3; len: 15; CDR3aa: CASSLSSGGPGEQFF; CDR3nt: TGTGCCAGCAGCTTATCTAGCGGGGGGCCGGGTGAGCAGTTCTTC
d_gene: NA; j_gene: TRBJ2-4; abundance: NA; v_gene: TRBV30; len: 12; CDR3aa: CAWSVQSGRKNF; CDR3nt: TGTGCCTGGAGTGTACAAAGTGGGAGGAAGAACTTC
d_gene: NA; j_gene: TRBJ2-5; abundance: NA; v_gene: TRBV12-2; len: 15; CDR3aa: CASRFAGGERETQYF; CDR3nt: TGTGCAAGTCGCTTCGCGGGTGGGGAGAGGGAGACCCAGTACTTC
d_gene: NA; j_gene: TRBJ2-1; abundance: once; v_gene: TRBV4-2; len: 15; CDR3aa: CASSQGRDSYNEQFF; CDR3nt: TGTGCCAGCAGCCAAGGAAGAGACTCCTACAATGAGCAGTTCTTC
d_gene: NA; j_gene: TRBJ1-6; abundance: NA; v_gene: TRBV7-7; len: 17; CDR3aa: CASSRLHQGFYNSPLHF; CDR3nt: TGTGCTAGCAGCCGCCTACACCAGGGGTTCTATAATTCACCCCTCCACTTT